Following are 12 T cell receptor beta chains from one sample sequenced in a study of blood T cells in healthy people across ages. Next came a second PCR, run for roughly 6 to 11 cycles, which used a sample-barcoded 5' primer along with a J-beta primer mix. TCRdb analysed the 5' RACE reads with MiXCR anew, one entry per CDR3 protein. This table has around 400,000 distinct CDR3 sequences, 52% appearing once. Sequenced sample: blood. These receptors were obtained from a man aged 60 to 69 in good health.

This chain links TRBV28 with TRBJ2-7, with 8 bases identical to TRBD2. The assigned J gene may be wrong: the sequence end matches TRBJ2-5 better. Per germline, CDR1 MDHEN and CDR2 SYDVKM. The CDR3 sequence is 15 residues long. CDR3 protein: CASSQTGTSRETQYF. CDR3 DNA sequence: TGTGCCAGCAGCCAGACCGGGACTAGTCGCGAGACCCAGTACTTC.

This clonotype turned up a few times. V is TRBV4-2 and J is TRBJ1-2, with D perhaps TRBD1 (6 bases). CDR1 and CDR2 from the germline V gene are LGHNA and YNFKEQ. This CDR3 contains 17 residues. Trimming removed 0 bases from V and 3 bases from J, with 17 bases in between. The chain's CDR3 is CASSQDQGERGDYGYTF. CDR3 bases: TGTGCCAGCAGCCAAGATCAAGGGGAAAGGGGGGACTATGGCTACACCTTC.

V and J are TRBV15 and TRBJ1-2, with unresolved D. The V and J ends lost 3 bases and 2 bases respectively, with 7 bases between them. Looked up from germline, CDR1 is LNHNV and CDR2 is YYDKDF (reference sequence). CDR3 length: 13 residues. The CDR3 loop reads CATSSGVNYGYTF. The CDR3 nucleotides are TGTGCCACCAGCAGCGGAGTGAACTATGGCTACACCTTC.

This clonotype was detected a few times. The chain uses TRBV20-1 and TRBJ2-1, with D possibly matching TRBD2 (6 bases). The CDR3 runs 14 residues. From germline, CDR1 is DFQATT and CDR2 SNEGSKA (reference sequence). V was clipped by 3 bases and J by 2 bases, with 11 bases between them. The CDR3 sequence is CSARVAEAYNEQFF. The CDR3, as DNA: TGCAGTGCTAGGGTAGCGGAGGCCTACAATGAGCAGTTCTTC.

This clonotype was observed a few times. The CDR3 bases are TGCAGTGCTAGAGTGACGGGAGTGGGCAATGAGCAGTACTTC. This translates into CSARVTGVGNEQYF. The chain joins TRBV20-1 to TRBJ2-7; TRBD2 might be the D (6 bases). Germline V gene sequence: CDR1 DFQATT, CDR2 SNEGSKA (reference sequence). The CDR3 sequence is 14 residues long. Trimming pared 1 base from V and 7 bases from J, leaving 17 bases between.

The V call is TRBV7-9, the J call TRBJ2-7, with a possible D match to TRBD2 (6 bases). Looked up from germline, CDR1 is SEHNR and CDR2 is FQNEAQ (reference sequence). The CDR3 totals 15 residues. V was shortened by 5 bases and J by 7 bases, with 21 bases between the two germline ends. The CDR3 nucleotides are TGTGCCAGCAGCACCCGGGACTGGTTGCCGGGTGAGCAGTACTTC. Protein sequence: CASSTRDWLPGEQYF.

This chain uses TRBV12-3 or TRBV12-4 with TRBJ2-3; 12 positions match TRBD2. V was pared by 8 bases and J by 8 bases, with 8 bases of the junction left unmatched. This CDR3 is 14 amino acids long. The CDR3 loop is CASLLAGGLGTQYF. The CDR3, as DNA: TGTGCCAGCCTCCTAGCGGGGGGGCTCGGTACGCAGTATTTT.

This chain connects TRBV29-1 to TRBJ2-5; D is unresolved. This CDR3 has 10 residues. Germline V lookup: CDR1 SQVTM, CDR2 ANQGSEA. Deletions cut 3 bases from V and 11 bases from J, with 10 bases between. CDR3 DNA sequence: TGCAGCGTTGAGGGCAATGAGCAGTACTTC. Its protein product is CSVEGNEQYF.

This clonotype was counted a single time. The V and J genes are TRBV12-3 or TRBV12-4 and TRBJ1-2; 9 positions agree with TRBD1. The CDR3 contains 17 residues. V was clipped by 6 bases and J by 0 bases; unmatched bases: 11. The CDR3 protein is CASRSRGQGAPNYGYTF. The CDR3 coding sequence is TGTGCCAGCAGATCGAGGGGACAGGGTGCCCCTAACTATGGCTACACCTTC.

Comment on this clonotype: Its ends do not fully match the called genes, so a read error is possible. V gene TRBV10-3 combines with J gene TRBJ1-2; D not resolved. This CDR3 contains 13 residues. Germline V gene lookup returns CDR1 ENHRY and CDR2 SYGVKD. The CDR3 loop is CAINEPPYYGYTF. CDR3 nucleotides: TGTGCCATCAATGAGCCGCCTTACTATGGCTACACCTTC.

In this sample, this clonotype turned up a few times. This chain joins TRBV4-3 and TRBJ2-5; maybe TRBD2 (6 bases). Germline CDR1 LGHNA, CDR2 YSLEER. This CDR3 comprises 16 residues. Trimming took off 3 bases at V and 5 bases at J, with 19 bases between the two ends. The CDR3 protein is CASSHTGTDGSETQYF. In DNA form, the CDR3 reads TGCGCCAGCAGCCACACCGGGACTGATGGGTCGGAGACCCAGTACTTC.

This clonotype was detected many times. This chain uses TRBV29-1 with TRBJ2-7; 8 bases align to TRBD2. J lost 0 bases, V lost 5 bases, and 6 bases had no gene match. The V gene's germline CDR1 is SQVTM and CDR2 ANQGSEA. The CDR3 spans 14 residues. The CDR3 here is CSVLKTSDSYEQYF. The CDR3 bases are TGCAGCGTTTTGAAGACTAGCGACTCCTACGAGCAGTACTTC.